The sequence of this T cell receptor beta chain was determined in a study of blood T cell repertoires in COVID-19. Turning to the study itself: COVID-19 samples, acute and convalescent, were from the United States, Italy and Spain. Nucleic acid was either cDNA or gDNA, and it came from T cells, B-cell-depleted T cells, or PBMCs.

Per the study methods: Reference gene primer amplification in the assay estimated nucleated cell counts. The assay was immunoSEQ multiplex PCR, and TCRdb's table has in-frame clones only and misses some. That table supplies the V and J calls and clone size; D and trimming were determined from the DNA. The sample consists of some 150,000 clones, 85% to 90% of them appearing once. The CDR3 is 15 residues long. Germline values: CDR1 MNHEY, CDR2 SVGAGI. Germline trimming cut 4 bases from V and 4 bases from J; bases unmatched to any gene: 10. This chain joins TRBV6-5 and TRBJ2-7; 7 bases are a match to TRBD2. The sequenced material came from peripheral blood. The receptor was derived from a man between 45 and 60 years old with active or convalescent COVID-19. The CDR3 region is CASSSPAGPVYEQYF. The CDR3 DNA is TGTGCCAGCAGTTCGCCAGCGGGACCTGTTTACGAGCAGTACTTC.